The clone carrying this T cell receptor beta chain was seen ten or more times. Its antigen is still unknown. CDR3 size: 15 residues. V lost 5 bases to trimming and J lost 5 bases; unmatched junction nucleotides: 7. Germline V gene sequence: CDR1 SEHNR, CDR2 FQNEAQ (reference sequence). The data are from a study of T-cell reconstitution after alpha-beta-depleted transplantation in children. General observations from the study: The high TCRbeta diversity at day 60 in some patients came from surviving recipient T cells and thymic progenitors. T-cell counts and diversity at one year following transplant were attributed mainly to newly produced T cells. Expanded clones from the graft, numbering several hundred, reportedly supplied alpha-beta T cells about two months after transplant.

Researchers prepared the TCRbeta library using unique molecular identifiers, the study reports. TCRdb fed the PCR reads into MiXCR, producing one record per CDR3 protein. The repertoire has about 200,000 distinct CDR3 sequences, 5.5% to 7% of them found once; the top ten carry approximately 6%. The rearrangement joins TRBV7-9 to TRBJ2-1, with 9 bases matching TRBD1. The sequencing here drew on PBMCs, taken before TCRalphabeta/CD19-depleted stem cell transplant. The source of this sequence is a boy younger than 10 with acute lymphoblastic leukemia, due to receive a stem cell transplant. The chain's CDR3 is CASSQTGGTNNEQFF. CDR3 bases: TGTGCCAGCAGCCAAACAGGGGGCACTAACAATGAGCAGTTCTTC.